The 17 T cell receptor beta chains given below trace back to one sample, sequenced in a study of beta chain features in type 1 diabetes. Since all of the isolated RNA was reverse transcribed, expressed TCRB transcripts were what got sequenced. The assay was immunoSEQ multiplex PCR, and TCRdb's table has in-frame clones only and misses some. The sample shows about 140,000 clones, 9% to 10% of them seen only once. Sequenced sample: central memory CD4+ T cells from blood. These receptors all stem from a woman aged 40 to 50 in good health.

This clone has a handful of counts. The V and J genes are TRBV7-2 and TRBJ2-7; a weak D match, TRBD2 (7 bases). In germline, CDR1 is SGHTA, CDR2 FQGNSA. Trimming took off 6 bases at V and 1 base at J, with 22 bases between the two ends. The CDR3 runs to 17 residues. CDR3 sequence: CASRHALGGRDSYEQYF. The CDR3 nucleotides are TGTGCCAGCAGGCACGCGCTCGGGGGGCGTGATTCCTACGAGCAGTACTTC.

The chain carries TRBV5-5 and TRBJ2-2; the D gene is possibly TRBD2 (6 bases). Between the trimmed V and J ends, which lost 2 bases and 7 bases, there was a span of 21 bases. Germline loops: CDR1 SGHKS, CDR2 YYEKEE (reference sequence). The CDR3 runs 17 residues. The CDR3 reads CASSFSGLMGSGGELFF. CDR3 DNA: TGTGCCAGCAGCTTTTCGGGACTGATGGGATCGGGCGGGGAGCTGTTTTTT.

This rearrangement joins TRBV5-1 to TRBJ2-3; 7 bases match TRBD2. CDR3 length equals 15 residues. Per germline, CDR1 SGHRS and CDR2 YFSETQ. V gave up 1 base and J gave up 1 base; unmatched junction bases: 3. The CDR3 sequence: CASSLRLAGTDTQYF. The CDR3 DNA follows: TGCGCCAGCAGCTTGCGACTAGCCGGCACAGATACGCAGTATTTT.

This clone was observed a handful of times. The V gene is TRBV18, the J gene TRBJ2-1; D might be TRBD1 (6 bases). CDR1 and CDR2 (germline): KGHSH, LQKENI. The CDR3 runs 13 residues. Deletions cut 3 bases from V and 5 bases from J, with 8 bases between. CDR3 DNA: TGTGCCAGCTCACCCGACAGGAACAATGAGCAGTTCTTC. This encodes CASSPDRNNEQFF.

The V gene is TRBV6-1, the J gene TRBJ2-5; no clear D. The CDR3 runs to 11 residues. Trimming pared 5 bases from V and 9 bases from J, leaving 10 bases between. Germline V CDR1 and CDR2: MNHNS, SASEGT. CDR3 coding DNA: TGTGCCAGCAGTTTTGAGGTTGCCCAGTACTTC. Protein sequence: CASSFEVAQYF.

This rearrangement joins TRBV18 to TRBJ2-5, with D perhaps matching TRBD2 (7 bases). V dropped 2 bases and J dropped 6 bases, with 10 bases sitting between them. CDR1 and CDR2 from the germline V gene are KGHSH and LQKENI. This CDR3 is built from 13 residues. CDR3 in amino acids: CASSPRGGKTQYF. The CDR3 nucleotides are TGTGCCAGCTCACCAAGGGGGGGGAAGACCCAGTACTTC.

CDR3 amino acids: CAISVPAGYNEQFF. In nucleotides, the CDR3 is TGTGCCATCAGTGTTCCCGCAGGATACAATGAGCAGTTCTTC. The chain is built from TRBV10-3 and TRBJ2-1; D is unclear. CDR1 and CDR2 from the germline V gene are ENHRY and SYGVKD. The CDR3 has 14 residues. With 4 bases removed from V and 4 bases from J, the gap between germline ends came to 11 bases.

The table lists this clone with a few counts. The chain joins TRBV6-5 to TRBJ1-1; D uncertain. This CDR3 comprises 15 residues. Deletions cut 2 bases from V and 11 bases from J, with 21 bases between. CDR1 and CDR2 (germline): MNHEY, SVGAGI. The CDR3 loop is CASSYEGGPWSDAFF. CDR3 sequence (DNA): TGTGCCAGCAGTTACGAGGGCGGCCCATGGAGTGACGCTTTCTTT.

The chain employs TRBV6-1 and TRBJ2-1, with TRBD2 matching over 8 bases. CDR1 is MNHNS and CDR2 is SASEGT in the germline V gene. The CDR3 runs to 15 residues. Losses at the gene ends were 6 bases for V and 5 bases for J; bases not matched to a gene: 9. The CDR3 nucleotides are TGTGCCAGCAGGACCGCGGGGGGCCCCCACAATGAGCAGTTCTTC. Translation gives CASRTAGGPHNEQFF.

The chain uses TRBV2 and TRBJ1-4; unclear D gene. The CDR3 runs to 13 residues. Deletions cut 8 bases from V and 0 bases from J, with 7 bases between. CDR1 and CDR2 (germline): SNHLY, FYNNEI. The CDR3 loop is CASGPATNEKLFF. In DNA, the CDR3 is TGTGCCAGCGGGCCCGCAACTAATGAAAAACTGTTTTTT.

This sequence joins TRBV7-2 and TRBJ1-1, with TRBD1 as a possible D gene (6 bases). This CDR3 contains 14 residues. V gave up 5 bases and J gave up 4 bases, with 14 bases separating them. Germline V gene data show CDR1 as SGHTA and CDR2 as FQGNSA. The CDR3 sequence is CASSLRRGGTEAFF. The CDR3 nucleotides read TGTGCCAGCAGCCTTCGTAGAGGGGGCACTGAAGCTTTCTTT.

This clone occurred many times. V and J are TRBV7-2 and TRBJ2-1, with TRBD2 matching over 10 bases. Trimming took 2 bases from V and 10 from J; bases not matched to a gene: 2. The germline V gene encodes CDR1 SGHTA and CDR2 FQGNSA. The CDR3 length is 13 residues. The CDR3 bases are TGTGCCAGCAGCTTATTACTAGCGGGGGAGCAGTTCTTC. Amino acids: CASSLLLAGEQFF.

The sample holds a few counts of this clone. CDR3 sequence reads: CASSLETGGVQAGELFF. The DNA of the CDR3 is TGTGCCAGCAGCTTGGAGACAGGGGGCGTTCAAGCCGGGGAGCTGTTTTTT. The chain has TRBV5-4 and TRBJ2-2; 10 bases are shared with TRBD1. This CDR3 is built from 17 residues. Per germline, CDR1 SGHNT and CDR2 YYREEE (reference sequence). Unmatched junction bases numbered 8, after V lost 0 bases and J lost 6 bases.

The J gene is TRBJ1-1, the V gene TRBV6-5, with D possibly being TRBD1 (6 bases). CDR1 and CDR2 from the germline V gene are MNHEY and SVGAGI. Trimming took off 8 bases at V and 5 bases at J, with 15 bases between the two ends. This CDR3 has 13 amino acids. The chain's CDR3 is CASDNRARTEAFF. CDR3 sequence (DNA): TGTGCCAGCGATAACAGGGCGCGGACTGAAGCTTTCTTT.

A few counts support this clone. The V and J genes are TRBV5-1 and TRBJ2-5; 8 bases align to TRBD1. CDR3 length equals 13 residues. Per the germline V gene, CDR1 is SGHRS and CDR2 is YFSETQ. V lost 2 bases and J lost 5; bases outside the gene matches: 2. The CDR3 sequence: CASSFNRGETQYF. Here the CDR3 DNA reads TGCGCCAGCAGCTTCAACAGGGGGGAGACCCAGTACTTC.

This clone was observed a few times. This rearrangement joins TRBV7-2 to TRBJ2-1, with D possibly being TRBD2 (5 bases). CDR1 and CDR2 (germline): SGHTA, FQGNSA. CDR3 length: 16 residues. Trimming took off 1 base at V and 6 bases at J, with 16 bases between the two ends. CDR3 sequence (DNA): TGTGCCAGCAGCTTAGATGGAGGTGGGTTAGGCAATGAGCAGTTCTTC. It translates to CASSLDGGGLGNEQFF. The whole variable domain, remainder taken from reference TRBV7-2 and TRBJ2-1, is GAGVSQSPSNKVTEKGKDVELRCDPISGHTALYWYRQSLGQGLEFLIYFQGNSAPDKSGLPSDRFSAERTGGSVSTLTIQRTQQEDSAVYLCASSLDGGGLGNEQFFGPGTRLTVL.

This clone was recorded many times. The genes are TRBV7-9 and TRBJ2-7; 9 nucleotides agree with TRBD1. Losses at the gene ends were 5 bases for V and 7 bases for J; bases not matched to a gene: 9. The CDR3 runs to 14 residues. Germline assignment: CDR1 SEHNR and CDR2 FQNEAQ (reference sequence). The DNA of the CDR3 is TGTGCCAGCAGCCCGAGGACAGGGGTCCGGGAGCAGTACTTC. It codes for CASSPRTGVREQYF.